A single sample is the source of the 27 T cell receptor beta chains below, sequenced in a study of blood T cell repertoires in COVID-19. Assay used: immunoSEQ multiplex PCR; TCRdb lists only in-frame clones, some missing. The sample holds 85,000 to 130,000 clones, about 79% seen once. Material: peripheral blood. The receptors derive from a man older than 75 with COVID-19, enrolled during active disease.

The V gene is TRBV18, the J gene TRBJ1-2; tentatively, D is TRBD1 (5 bases). The CDR3 consists of 15 residues. Germline CDR1 and CDR2: KGHSH and LQKENI. Deletions cut 0 bases from V and 8 bases from J, with 16 bases between. The CDR3 sequence is CASSPPAGSIGGYTF. The CDR3 DNA reads TGTGCCAGCTCACCACCCGCAGGGTCTATTGGCGGCTACACCTTC.

The chain has TRBV7-2 and TRBJ1-2; 7 bases align to TRBD1. CDR1 is SGHTA, CDR2 FQGNSA, per germline. This CDR3 has 16 amino acids. V was pared by 4 bases and J by 4 bases, with 12 bases of the junction left unmatched. The CDR3 DNA reads TGTGCCAGCAGCTCAGTGGGACAGCTTACCTTCTATGGCTACACCTTC. Translating it yields CASSSVGQLTFYGYTF.

This chain joins TRBV20-1 and TRBJ2-1; 11 bases are a match to TRBD2. The CDR3 is 15 amino acids. Germline values: CDR1 DFQATT, CDR2 SNEGSKA (reference sequence). The V and J ends lost 3 bases and 7 bases, in that order; junction bases with no gene match: 8. The CDR3 coding sequence is TGCAGTGCTAGTCCTGGGGCTAGCGGGAGGAATGAGCAGTTCTTC. It specifies CSASPGASGRNEQFF.

This clone showed up just once. The chain joins TRBV10-2 to TRBJ1-4, with D tentatively TRBD1 (6 bases). Looked up from germline, CDR1 is WSHSY and CDR2 is SAAADI. V was cut by 3 bases and J by 8 bases, with 13 bases left in between. This CDR3 is built from 14 residues. The CDR3 sequence is CASSDGQWGEKLFF. The CDR3 bases are TGCGCCAGCAGTGATGGACAGTGGGGGGAAAAACTGTTTTTT.

This clone occurred a few times. The chain uses TRBV28 and TRBJ1-2, with a possible D match to TRBD1 (5 bases). V dropped 6 bases and J dropped 3 bases, with 14 bases sitting between them. There are 14 residues in the CDR3. Germline CDR1 reads MDHEN; CDR2 reads SYDVKM. The CDR3 protein is CASSTGGVDYGYTF. In nucleotides, the CDR3 is TGTGCCAGCAGCACCGGGGGGGTCGACTATGGCTACACCTTC.

This sequence joins TRBV10-1 and TRBJ1-1; D remains unclear. Germline-derived CDR1 and CDR2 are WNHNN and SYGVQD (reference sequence). This CDR3 contains 12 residues. The ends were cut back, 2 bases at V and 9 bases at J, with 10 bases in the middle. Here the CDR3 DNA reads TGCGCCAGCAGTGAGCCCGGCGGAAAAGCTTTCTTT. The encoded protein is CASSEPGGKAFF.

Only a few counts were recorded for this clone. Different DNA sequences within this sample yield the same CDR3. The chain recombines TRBV2 with TRBJ1-4, with D tentatively TRBD1 (5 bases). V was shortened by 6 bases and J by 0 bases, with 8 bases between the two germline ends. The CDR3 spans 14 residues. Germline V CDR1 and CDR2: SNHLY, FYNNEI. The CDR3 spells CASRQGATNEKLFF. Here the CDR3 DNA reads TGTGCCAGCAGGCAGGGTGCAACTAATGAAAAACTGTTTTTT.

This chain links TRBV7-2 with TRBJ1-2, with 9 bases identical to TRBD1. The CDR3 runs to 15 residues. V shed 4 bases, J shed 7 bases, and the junction held 10 bases outside the gene matches. Germline-derived CDR1 and CDR2 are SGHTA and FQGNSA. The CDR3 DNA sequence: TGTGCCAGCAGCTCCATTACAGGGGGCTGGGGTGGCTACACCTTC. This translates into CASSSITGGWGGYTF.

Comment on this clone: The sample contains more than one DNA sequence encoding this CDR3. The chain links TRBV14 to TRBJ1-1; 9 bases align to TRBD1. V dropped 3 bases and J dropped 4; count of bases not matched to a gene: 6. The CDR3 has 15 amino acids. Per germline, CDR1 SGHDN and CDR2 FVKESK. CDR3 DNA sequence: TGTGCCAGCAGCCAGTGGACAGGGGTTGGCACTGAAGCTTTCTTT. Its translation is CASSQWTGVGTEAFF.

J is TRBJ2-3 and V is TRBV19; no clear D gene. Trimming shortened V by 8 bases and J by 4 bases, and 16 bases separated the two germline ends. The CDR3 spans 14 residues. Per the germline V gene, CDR1 is LNHDA and CDR2 is SQIVND (reference sequence). CDR3 coding DNA: TGTGCCAGTGGAGAAAGGTCTGTGTCAGATACGCAGTATTTT. It translates to CASGERSVSDTQYF.

V and J are TRBV5-1 and TRBJ2-1; 8 positions match TRBD2. Germline V gives CDR1 SGHRS, CDR2 YFSETQ. This CDR3 region has 17 residues. Germline trimming cut 4 bases from V and 4 bases from J; bases unmatched to any gene: 13. CDR3 in amino acids: CASSNRAETSVYNEQFF. The CDR3 nucleotides read TGCGCCAGCAGCAACCGGGCCGAGACTAGCGTGTACAATGAGCAGTTCTTC.

This sequence joins TRBV19 and TRBJ2-3; D might be TRBD1 (6 bases). The CDR3 length is 16 residues. Germline CDR1 LNHDA, CDR2 SQIVND (reference sequence). Between the trimmed V and J ends, which lost 5 bases and 6 bases, there was a span of 21 bases. The CDR3 DNA sequence: TGTGCCAGTAGTCTCCAGGGGTCTCCTACACATGATACGCAGTATTTT. As protein: CASSLQGSPTHDTQYF. Full variable domain (remainder filled in from reference TRBV19 and TRBJ2-3): DGGITQSPKYLFRKEGQNVTLSCEQNLNHDAMYWYRQDPGQGLRLIYYSQIVNDFQKGDIAEGYSVSREKKESFPLTVTSAQKNPTAFYLCASSLQGSPTHDTQYFGPGTRLTVL.

The chain joins TRBV6-6 to TRBJ2-1; TRBD2 matches at 13 bases. Germline assignment: CDR1 MNHNY and CDR2 SVGAGI (reference sequence). The CDR3 runs 17 residues. The J segment lost 9 bases and the V segment lost 5 bases, leaving 13 bases of the junction unmatched. The CDR3 sequence is CASSRRALAGGPAEQFF. The CDR3 region has the DNA TGTGCCAGCAGTCGAAGAGCACTAGCGGGAGGGCCCGCTGAGCAGTTCTTC.

The table lists this clone with a count of one. The chain carries TRBV4-3 and TRBJ1-4; unclear D gene. The germline CDR1 and CDR2 sequences are LGHNA and YSLEER. This CDR3 has 16 residues. V was clipped by 4 bases and J by 4 bases, with 16 bases between them. The CDR3 DNA is TGCGCCAGCAGCCCCTCTCCTTGGCAGGATAATGAAAAACTGTTTTTT. Translated: CASSPSPWQDNEKLFF.

The chain has TRBV4-1 and TRBJ2-2, with TRBD1 matching over 9 bases. Germline V gene sequence: CDR1 MGHRA, CDR2 YSYEKL. Trimming removed 1 base from V and 2 bases from J; junction bases left unmatched: 5. The CDR3 totals 17 residues. CDR3 sequence: CASSQASQGANTGELFF. CDR3 DNA: TGCGCCAGCAGCCAAGCATCACAGGGGGCCAACACCGGGGAGCTGTTTTTT.

The chain recombines TRBV28 with TRBJ2-3; 7 nucleotides align to TRBD2. CDR3 length: 14 amino acids. CDR1 MDHEN and CDR2 SYDVKM come from the germline V gene. V was clipped by 9 bases and J by 0 bases; unmatched bases: 6. CDR3 in DNA: TGTGCCAGTCGGACTAGAGCTAGCACAGATACGCAGTATTTT. Protein product: CASRTRASTDTQYF. The full variable domain, completed using reference TRBV28 and TRBJ2-3, is DVKVTQSSRYLVKRTGEKVFLECVQDMDHENMFWYRQDPGLGLRLIYFSYDVKMKEKGDIPEGYSVSREKKERFSLILESASTNQTSMYLCASRTRASTDTQYFGPGTRLTVL.

This chain uses TRBV5-6 with TRBJ2-7, with D tentatively TRBD2 (6 bases). This CDR3 has 16 amino acids. Between the trimmed V and J ends, which lost 4 bases and 1 base, there was a span of 18 bases. CDR1 and CDR2 from the germline V gene are SGHDT and YYEEEE. The CDR3 loop is CASSGQWGVGSYEQYF. The CDR3 nucleotides are TGTGCCAGCAGCGGCCAATGGGGGGTTGGGTCCTACGAGCAGTACTTC.

The chain joins TRBV15 to TRBJ2-7, with D maybe TRBD2 (6 bases). The CDR3 loop spans 14 amino acids. The V gene's germline CDR1 is LNHNV and CDR2 YYDKDF (reference sequence). V gave up 4 bases and J gave up 0 bases, with 10 bases separating them. For the CDR3, the DNA is TGTGCCACCAGCACATACGGGAGCTCCTACGAGCAGTACTTC. It specifies CATSTYGSSYEQYF.

The chain carries TRBV6-5 and TRBJ1-2; 9 positions agree with TRBD1. The CDR3 is 13 residues long. Looked up from germline, CDR1 is MNHEY and CDR2 is SVGAGI. The ends lost 6 bases at V and 5 bases at J; junction bases unmatched: 4. The CDR3 loop reads CASRADRGYGYTF. CDR3 in DNA: TGTGCCAGCAGGGCGGACAGGGGATATGGCTACACCTTC.

V is TRBV6-5 and J is TRBJ1-4; 7 nucleotides line up with TRBD1. The ends lost 2 bases at V and 5 bases at J; junction bases unmatched: 5. The CDR3 contains 15 residues. CDR1 MNHEY and CDR2 SVGAGI come from the germline V gene. The CDR3 DNA is TGTGCCAGCAGTTACGACAGGGTCGAGAATGAAAAACTGTTTTTT. The encoded protein is CASSYDRVENEKLFF.

The V call is TRBV5-6, the J call TRBJ1-1; no firm D call. The CDR3 has 14 amino acids. V was trimmed by 4 bases and J by 1 base, leaving 11 bases between them. Germline V gene data show CDR1 as SGHDT and CDR2 as YYEEEE. The CDR3 sequence is CASSPLRANTEAFF. The CDR3 bases are TGTGCCAGCAGCCCCCTACGCGCGAACACTGAAGCTTTCTTT. Full variable domain (missing parts from reference TRBV5-6 and TRBJ1-1): DAGVTQSPTHLIKTRGQQVTLRCSPKSGHDTVSWYQQALGQGPQFIFQYYEEEERQRGNFPDRFSGHQFPNYSSELNVNALLLGDSALYLCASSPLRANTEAFFGQGTRLTVV.

The V call is TRBV19, the J call TRBJ2-5; 8 positions match TRBD2. V trimming: 5 bases; J trimming: 4 bases; junction bases outside the gene matches: 12. CDR1 is LNHDA, CDR2 SQIVND, per germline (reference sequence). The CDR3 sequence is 16 residues long. CDR3 amino acids: CASSRETAGARETQYF. CDR3 nucleotides: TGTGCCAGTAGTCGCGAAACAGCGGGAGCCAGAGAGACCCAGTACTTC.

This clone was counted once. CDR3 DNA sequence: TGCGCCAGCAGCCCCGAAGCAGGGGCCAGCAATCAGCCCCAGCATTTT. It translates to CASSPEAGASNQPQHF. The chain couples TRBV4-3 to TRBJ1-5; D might be TRBD1 (6 bases). Trimming took 4 bases from V and 1 from J, leaving 14 bases between them. Germline V gene lookup returns CDR1 LGHNA and CDR2 YSLEER. The CDR3 is made up of 16 amino acids.

The chain recombines TRBV28 with TRBJ2-1; 15 nucleotides match TRBD2. Germline V gives CDR1 MDHEN, CDR2 SYDVKM. V lost 4 bases and J lost 3; bases outside the gene matches: 7. This CDR3 contains 18 residues. CDR3 loop: CASSSPGLAGGGYNEQFF. The CDR3 DNA follows: TGTGCCAGCAGTTCGCCGGGACTAGCGGGAGGCGGCTACAATGAGCAGTTCTTC.

The genes are TRBV28 and TRBJ2-5; possibly TRBD2 for D (6 bases). There are 14 residues in the CDR3. Germline CDR1 reads MDHEN; CDR2 reads SYDVKM. Trimming cost V 6 bases and J 1 base, with 12 bases left between them. In nucleotides, the CDR3 is TGTGCCAGCAGCAACGCCGGGAGCCAAGAGACCCAGTACTTC. Translation gives CASSNAGSQETQYF.

The chain carries TRBV5-1 and TRBJ1-1, with 7 bases lining up with TRBD1. There are 16 residues in the CDR3. The germline V gene has CDR1 SGHRS and CDR2 YFSETQ. The V segment lost 0 bases and the J segment 5 bases; nucleotides outside the gene matches: 10. The DNA for the CDR3 is TGCGCCAGCAGCTTGGTTGACAGGGCGGGTACTACTGAAGCTTTCTTT. Protein product: CASSLVDRAGTTEAFF.

The J gene is TRBJ2-1, the V gene TRBV28; 7 bases agree with TRBD2. The J segment lost 9 bases and the V segment lost 5 bases, leaving 16 bases of the junction unmatched. CDR1 is MDHEN, CDR2 SYDVKM, per germline. This CDR3 contains 16 residues. This CDR3 is CASSPSKDTWGGEQFF. The CDR3 DNA sequence: TGTGCCAGCAGTCCCTCCAAGGACACATGGGGGGGTGAGCAGTTCTTC.